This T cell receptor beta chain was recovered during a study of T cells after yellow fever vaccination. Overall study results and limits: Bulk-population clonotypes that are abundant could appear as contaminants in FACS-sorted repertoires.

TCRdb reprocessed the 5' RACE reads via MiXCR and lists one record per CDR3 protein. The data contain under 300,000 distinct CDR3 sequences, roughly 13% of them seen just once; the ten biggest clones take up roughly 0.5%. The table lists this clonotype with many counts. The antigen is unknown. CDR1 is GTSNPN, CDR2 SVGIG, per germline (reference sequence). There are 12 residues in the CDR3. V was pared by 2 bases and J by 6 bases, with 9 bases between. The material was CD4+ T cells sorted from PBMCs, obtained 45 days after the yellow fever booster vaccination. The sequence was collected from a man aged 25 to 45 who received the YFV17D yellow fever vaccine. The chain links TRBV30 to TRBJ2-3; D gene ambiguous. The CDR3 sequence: CAWSPHGDTQYF. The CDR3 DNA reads TGTGCCTGGAGTCCTCACGGGGATACGCAGTATTTT.